This T cell receptor beta chain originates from a study of Ad26.COV2.S vaccination and SARS-CoV-2 variants. In the study overall: Each vaccinee took Ad26.COV2.S intramuscularly, once or twice 56 days apart.

Treatment in this sample: about 20 received Ad26.COV2.S at low or high dose, single or two shots; about 5 received placebo; per-sample allocation not given. Day 63 after the first injection of vaccine or placebo was the sampling time. The CDR3 consists of 15 residues. Trimming removed 4 bases at V and 6 bases at J, with 17 bases between. From germline, CDR1 is SGHRS and CDR2 YFSETQ. Some clones are missing from TCRdb's copy, which holds only in-frame ones; the method was immunoSEQ multiplex PCR. The sample contains 400,000 to 450,000 clones, 90% of which appear only once. The chain is built from TRBV5-1 and TRBJ2-4, with D perhaps assigned TRBD1 or TRBD2 (5 bases each). The source of this sequence is a person between 18 and 60 years old who received the Ad26.COV2.S COVID-19 vaccine or a placebo. The source was peripheral blood, collected in a trial of Ad26.COV2.S vaccine versus placebo. DNA for the CDR3: TGCGCCAGCAGCACCGGGACCTTAGGCCTAAACATTCAGTACTTC. This sequence encodes CASSTGTLGLNIQYF. Based on the CDR3 plus reference TRBV5-1 and TRBJ2-4, the full variable domain is KAGVTQTPRYLIKTRGQQVTLSCSPISGHRSVSWYQQTPGQGLQFLFEYFSETQRNKGNFPGRFSGRQFSNSRSEMNVSTLELGDSALYLCASSTGTLGLNIQYFGAGTRLSVL.